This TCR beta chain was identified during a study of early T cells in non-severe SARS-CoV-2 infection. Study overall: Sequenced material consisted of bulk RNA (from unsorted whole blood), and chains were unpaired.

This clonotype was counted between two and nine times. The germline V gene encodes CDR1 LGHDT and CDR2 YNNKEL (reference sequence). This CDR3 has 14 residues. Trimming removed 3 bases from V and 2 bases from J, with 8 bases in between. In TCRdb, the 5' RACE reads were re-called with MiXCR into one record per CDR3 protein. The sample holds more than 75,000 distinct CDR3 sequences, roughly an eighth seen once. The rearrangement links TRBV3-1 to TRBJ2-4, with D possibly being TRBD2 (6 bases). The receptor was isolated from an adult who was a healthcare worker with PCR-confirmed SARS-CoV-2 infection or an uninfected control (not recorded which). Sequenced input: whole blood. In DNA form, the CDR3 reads TGTGCCAGCAGCCAGGGAGGACCCAAAAACATTCAGTACTTC. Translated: CASSQGGPKNIQYF. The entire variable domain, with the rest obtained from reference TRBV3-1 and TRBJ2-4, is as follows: DTAVSQTPKYLVTQMGNDKSIKCEQNLGHDTMYWYKQDSKKFLKIMFSYNNKELIINETVPNRFSPKSPDKAHLNLHINSLELGDSAVYFCASSQGGPKNIQYFGAGTRLSVL.